One sample yielded the 26 T cell receptor beta chains listed below, sequenced in a study of T cell repertoires in cytomegalovirus infection. Their antigen targets remain unknown. Each CDR3 protein gets one entry after TCRdb re-called the reads with MiXCR. The sample lists around 900,000 distinct CDR3 sequences, around 30% occurring once. The sample consisted of cultured CD8+ T cells from PBMCs, taken from culture after CMV antigen stimulation. These receptors were obtained from a human donor in good health (CMV status not recorded). Some clones in this sample may be carry-over from other donors' samples.

This clonotype was seen repeatedly, ten times or more. The chain is built from TRBV7-2 and TRBJ2-5; tentative D call: TRBD1 (5 bases). Germline loops: CDR1 SGHTA, CDR2 FQGNSA. The CDR3 is 14 amino acids. The V and J ends lost 4 bases and 5 bases respectively, with 14 bases between them. The CDR3 loop is CASSSITGSETQYF. The CDR3 bases are TGTGCCAGCAGCTCAATAACAGGATCCGAGACCCAGTACTTC.

This clonotype has more than one count but fewer than ten. The V gene is TRBV6-2 or TRBV6-3, the J gene TRBJ2-7; D might be TRBD1 or TRBD2, each matching 5 bases. With 2 bases removed from V and 3 bases from J, the gap between germline ends came to 11 bases. Germline V gene data show CDR1 as MNHEY and CDR2 as SVGEGT. This CDR3 has 14 amino acids. Here the CDR3 reads CASSYGDGIYEQYF. CDR3 sequence (DNA): TGTGCCAGCAGTTACGGGGACGGGATCTACGAGCAGTACTTC.

The chain recombines TRBV12-3 or TRBV12-4 with TRBJ1-3; maybe TRBD1 (5 bases). Trimming removed 7 bases at V and 1 base at J, with 11 bases between. The CDR3 spans 14 residues. The DNA of the CDR3 is TGTGCCAGCATAAAGGGGTGGTCTGGAAACACCATATATTTT. It specifies CASIKGWSGNTIYF.

The chain recombines TRBV7-3 with TRBJ2-5; D remains unclear. V shed 1 base and J shed 6 bases, with 9 bases lying between them. The V gene's germline CDR1 is SGHTA and CDR2 FQGTGA. The CDR3 runs 13 residues. Here the CDR3 reads CASSLNGVKTQYF. The CDR3 nucleotides read TGTGCCAGCAGCTTAAATGGAGTCAAGACCCAGTACTTC.

V gene TRBV13 combines with J gene TRBJ2-7; TRBD2 agrees at 11 bases. The CDR3 consists of 15 residues. J was trimmed by 6 bases and V by 4 bases; bases with no gene match: 8. Germline CDR1 and CDR2: PRHDT and FYEKMQ (reference sequence). The CDR3 bases are TGTGCCAGCAGCTCGCTAGCGGGGGGATTTGGCGAGCAGTACGTC. It codes for CASSSLAGGFGEQYV.

In this sample, this clonotype turned up many times. This rearrangement joins TRBV18 to TRBJ2-2; 9 nucleotides align to TRBD1. CDR3 length: 17 residues. The ends lost 3 bases at V and 1 base at J; junction bases unmatched: 6. From germline, CDR1 is KGHSH and CDR2 LQKENI. CDR3 protein: CASSPLRQGVNTGELFF. CDR3 coding DNA: TGTGCCAGCTCACCTTTAAGACAGGGGGTGAACACCGGGGAGCTGTTTTTT. Looking up the rest from reference TRBV18 and TRBJ2-2 gives the full variable domain: NAGVMQNPRHLVRRRGQEARLRCSPMKGHSHVYWYRQLPEEGLKFMVYLQKENIIDESGMPKERFSAEFPKEGPSILRIQQVVRGDSAAYFCASSPLRQGVNTGELFFGEGSRLTVL.

The CDR3 reads CASSPDSFEGNEQFF. DNA of the CDR3: TGTGCCAGCAGTCCGGACAGCTTCGAAGGCAATGAGCAGTTCTTC. V and J are TRBV27 and TRBJ2-1, with D tentatively TRBD1 (6 bases). This CDR3 spans 15 amino acids. Germline values: CDR1 MNHEY, CDR2 SMNVEV (reference sequence). Between the trimmed V and J ends, which lost 5 bases and 6 bases, there was a span of 17 bases.

This clonotype was recorded many times. The CDR3 loop is CASRSIWIDTEAFF. CDR3 DNA sequence: TGTGCCAGTAGGTCGATTTGGATTGACACTGAAGCTTTCTTT. The rearrangement links TRBV19 to TRBJ1-1; D gene ambiguous. Deletions cut 6 bases from V and 3 bases from J, with 14 bases between. Germline V gene lookup returns CDR1 LNHDA and CDR2 SQIVND (reference sequence). CDR3 length: 14 amino acids.

In DNA form, the CDR3 reads TGTGCCAGCACCTCGGGGACAGACAATCAGCCCCAGCATTTT. As protein: CASTSGTDNQPQHF. V is TRBV7-9 and J is TRBJ1-5; 7 nucleotides align to TRBD1. V trimming: 7 bases; J trimming: 3 bases; junction bases outside the gene matches: 6. The CDR3 has 14 amino acids. Germline V gives CDR1 SEHNR, CDR2 FQNEAQ (reference sequence).

The rearrangement links TRBV6-6 to TRBJ1-2, with TRBD1 identical over 10 bases. V was clipped by 2 bases and J by 8 bases; unmatched bases: 11. The germline V gene has CDR1 MNHNY and CDR2 SVGAGI (reference sequence). The CDR3 consists of 16 residues. The chain's CDR3 is CASSYARQGAREGYTF. CDR3 nucleotides: TGTGCCAGCAGTTACGCCCGACAGGGGGCTAGGGAGGGCTACACCTTC.

Comments on this clonotype: A read error may be the cause here, since a much bigger clone is one base away. The chain joins TRBV11-2 to TRBJ2-5, with D possibly being TRBD2 (6 bases). V was pared by 1 base and J by 7 bases, with 19 bases between. CDR1 is SGHAT and CDR2 is FQNNGV in the germline V gene. This CDR3 has 16 amino acids. CDR3 sequence: CASSLGISGGKGTQYF. As DNA, the CDR3 is TGTGCCAGCAGCTTAGGTATTAGCGGTGGAAAAGGGACCCAGTACTTC.

Only a few counts were recorded for this clonotype. The chain links TRBV7-9 to TRBJ2-1; 8 positions match TRBD2. V was pared by 7 bases and J by 10 bases, with 9 bases of the junction left unmatched. This CDR3 spans 13 amino acids. Per the germline V gene, CDR1 is SEHNR and CDR2 is FQNEAQ (reference sequence). CDR3 residues: CASNLEGGGEQFF. For the CDR3, the DNA is TGTGCCAGCAACCTAGAGGGCGGGGGGGAGCAGTTCTTC.

The chain uses TRBV7-8 and TRBJ2-7; D is uncertain. Trimming cost V 5 bases and J 3 bases, with 11 bases left between them. The germline V gene encodes CDR1 SGHVS and CDR2 FQNEAQ. This CDR3 is built from 13 residues. This CDR3 reads CASSLGPFYEQYF. The CDR3 nucleotides are TGTGCCAGCAGCCTCGGACCGTTCTACGAGCAGTACTTC.

The table lists this clonotype with a count of one. A single base separates this from a much larger clone, so it may be a read error. The rearrangement joins TRBV7-2 to TRBJ2-3; 8 bases align to TRBD1. This CDR3 region has 14 residues. From germline, CDR1 is SGHTA and CDR2 FQGNSA. CDR3 DNA: TGTGCCGGCAGCATTAACAGGGGGACGAATACGCAGTATTTT. This codes for CAGSINRGTNTQYF.

The chain employs TRBV12-3 or TRBV12-4 and TRBJ2-5, with 7 bases that match TRBD2. Trimming removed 4 bases from V and 5 bases from J; junction bases left unmatched: 10. The CDR3 runs 15 residues. CDR3 sequence (DNA): TGTGCCAGCAGTTCAAGCGGGGTTACTGGGGAGACCCAGTACTTC. Its translation is CASSSSGVTGETQYF.

The CDR3 loop is CASSSSVGANYGYTF. DNA for the CDR3: TGTGCCAGCAGTTCCAGTGTTGGGGCTAACTATGGCTACACCTTC. The V and J genes are TRBV6-6 and TRBJ1-2, with D uncertain. Deletions cut 4 bases from V and 0 bases from J, with 12 bases between. The germline gives CDR1 MNHNY, CDR2 SVGAGI (reference sequence). CDR3 length: 15 residues.

The chain links TRBV11-2 to TRBJ1-2; weak D call: TRBD1 (6 bases). Per the germline V gene, CDR1 is SGHAT and CDR2 is FQNNGV. Trimming removed 1 base from V and 7 bases from J, with 13 bases in between. The CDR3 totals 14 residues. For the CDR3, the DNA is TGTGCCAGCAGCTTAGGGGGGGGCTGGACTGGCTACACCTTC. Protein sequence: CASSLGGGWTGYTF.

This clonotype was found many times. The chain has TRBV27 and TRBJ1-1; 8 bases map to TRBD1. The CDR3 sequence is 14 residues long. The germline CDR1 and CDR2 sequences are MNHEY and SMNVEV (reference sequence). With 6 bases clipped from V and 2 bases from J, the junction kept 5 bases outside the gene matches. The CDR3 DNA reads TGTGCCAGCAGCTCGACAGGGGTAAACACTGAAGCTTTCTTT. Its translation: CASSSTGVNTEAFF.

The V and J genes are TRBV6-5 and TRBJ1-1, with a weak D call TRBD1 (5 bases). CDR1 and CDR2 from the germline V gene are MNHEY and SVGAGI. The ends were cut back, 0 bases at V and 1 base at J, with 9 bases in the middle. The CDR3 runs to 15 residues. In nucleotides, the CDR3 is TGTGCCAGCAGTTACTCAGCAGGGCCGAACACTGAAGCTTTCTTT. Encoded protein: CASSYSAGPNTEAFF.

This clonotype was counted ten times or more. The rearrangement links TRBV4-1 to TRBJ2-1, with 10 bases aligning to TRBD1. There are 18 residues in the CDR3. Germline CDR1 and CDR2: MGHRA and YSYEKL. V lost 7 bases, J lost 4 bases, and 16 bases stayed unmatched. The CDR3 sequence: CASTGTGVLKLRYNEQFF. The CDR3 DNA sequence: TGCGCCAGCACCGGGACAGGGGTTCTTAAACTCAGGTACAATGAGCAGTTCTTC.

This clonotype has more than one count but fewer than ten. V and J are TRBV6-5 and TRBJ2-1; D remains unclear. This CDR3 region has 15 residues. Germline V gene lookup returns CDR1 MNHEY and CDR2 SVGAGI. The V gene lost 2 bases and the J gene lost 0 bases, with 8 bases spanning the gap. The CDR3: CASSYVRSSYNEQFF. The CDR3 DNA sequence: TGTGCCAGCAGTTACGTTCGATCCTCCTACAATGAGCAGTTCTTC.

This clonotype was counted between two and nine times. J is TRBJ2-5 and V is TRBV7-2, with TRBD2 identical over 8 bases. The V segment lost 2 bases and the J segment 2 bases; nucleotides outside the gene matches: 4. The CDR3 is made up of 15 amino acids. Germline V CDR1 and CDR2: SGHTA, FQGNSA. CDR3 sequence reads: CASSLIPSGQETQYF. CDR3 nucleotides: TGTGCCAGCAGCTTAATTCCTAGCGGGCAAGAGACCCAGTACTTC.

V and J are TRBV2 and TRBJ1-5; unclear D gene. The CDR3 contains 13 residues. The V end was cut by 5 bases, the J end by 6 bases, with 11 bases between. From germline, CDR1 is SNHLY and CDR2 FYNNEI. The CDR3 DNA reads TGTGCCAGCAGTCAACCGGGATTTCAGCCCCAGCATTTT. Protein: CASSQPGFQPQHF.

This chain connects TRBV4-3 to TRBJ1-3; the D gene is possibly TRBD1 (5 bases). The V and J ends lost 3 bases and 2 bases respectively, with 11 bases between them. There are 15 residues in the CDR3. Looked up from germline, CDR1 is LGHNA and CDR2 is YSLEER. The CDR3 loop reads CASSHGGGAGNTIYF. DNA for the CDR3: TGCGCCAGCAGCCACGGGGGGGGAGCTGGAAACACCATATATTTT.

This clonotype was counted only a few times. The chain combines TRBV7-8 with TRBJ2-5, with 11 positions matching TRBD2. V lost 3 bases to trimming and J lost 3 bases; unmatched junction nucleotides: 18. This CDR3 spans 20 amino acids. Germline assignment: CDR1 SGHVS and CDR2 FQNEAQ. The CDR3 DNA reads as TGTGCCAGCAGCTTTTACGCCTGGGCGGTAGCGGGGGGGTTTGAAGAGACCCAGTACTTC. Its protein is CASSFYAWAVAGGFEETQYF.

The table lists this clonotype with many counts. The V and J genes are TRBV12-3 or TRBV12-4 and TRBJ1-2, with 9 bases aligning to TRBD1. Trimming took 3 bases from V and 4 from J; bases not matched to a gene: 6. The CDR3 contains 15 residues. The CDR3: CASSLDRGRIYGYTF. CDR3 DNA sequence: TGTGCCAGCAGTTTGGACAGGGGAAGAATCTATGGCTACACCTTC.